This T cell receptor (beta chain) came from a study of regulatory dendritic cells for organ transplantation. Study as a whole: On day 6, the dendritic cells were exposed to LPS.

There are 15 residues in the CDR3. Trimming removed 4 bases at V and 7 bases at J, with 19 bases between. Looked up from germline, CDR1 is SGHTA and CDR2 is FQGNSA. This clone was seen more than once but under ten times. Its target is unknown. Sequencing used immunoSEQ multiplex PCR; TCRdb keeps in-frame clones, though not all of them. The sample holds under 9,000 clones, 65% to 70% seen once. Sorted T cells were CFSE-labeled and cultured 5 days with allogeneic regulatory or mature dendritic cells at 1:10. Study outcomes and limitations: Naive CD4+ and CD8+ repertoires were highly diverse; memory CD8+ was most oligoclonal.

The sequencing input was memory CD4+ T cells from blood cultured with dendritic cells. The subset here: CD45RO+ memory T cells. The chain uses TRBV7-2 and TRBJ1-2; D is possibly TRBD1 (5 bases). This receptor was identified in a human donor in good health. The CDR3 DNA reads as TGTGCCAGCAGCTCCAGAGGCAGGTCCGGGGGTGGCTACACCTTC. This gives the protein CASSSRGRSGGGYTF.